This T cell receptor (beta chain) was documented in a study of T cells in Graves' hyperthyroidism and ophthalmopathy. From germline, CDR1 is LGHNA and CDR2 YNFKEQ. The V gene end was trimmed by 0 bases and the J gene end by 4 bases; junction bases not matched to a gene: 7. The CDR3 runs to 16 residues. What was amplified from RNA transcripts were TCR beta CDR3 regions. HTBI primers were the set used in a first-round RT-PCR of the TCR CDR3. In TCRdb, the multiplex PCR reads were re-called with MiXCR into one record per CDR3 protein. Among around 440,000 distinct CDR3 sequences listed, around 14% were seen once.

The chain couples TRBV4-2 to TRBJ2-5, with 8 bases identical to TRBD2. What was sequenced was blood. The receptor was isolated from a woman under 30 with Graves' hyperthyroidism. Here the CDR3 reads CASSQDVAGKRETQYF. DNA of the CDR3: TGTGCCAGCAGCCAAGATGTAGCGGGAAAGAGAGAGACCCAGTACTTC.